This T cell receptor (beta chain) emerged from a study of beta chain features in type 1 diabetes. Background on the study: Cell yields, gender and age were similar in healthy donors and patients. Broader study findings: People with Type 1 diabetes carried modestly yet significantly shorter TCRB CDR3s in all four CD4+ subsets.

The investigators reverse transcribed all of the isolated RNA, so they sequenced expressed TCRB transcripts. The data were produced by immunoSEQ multiplex PCR, yet TCRdb's version contains in-frame clones alone and is incomplete. The sample records hundreds of thousands of clones, roughly an eighth being singletons. Every donor provided one heparinised blood draw, which averaged approximately 100 mL. Trimming cost V 1 base and J 2 bases, with 5 bases left between them. The CDR3 extends over 14 amino acids. From germline, CDR1 is LGHNA and CDR2 YSLEER. In this sample, this clone turned up a few times. Antigen unknown.

Specimen: naive CD4+ T cells from blood. This sequence joins TRBV4-3 and TRBJ1-4; TRBD1 might be the D (5 bases). The TCR originated in a woman aged 18-35 years in good health. The CDR3 spells CASSQGGTNEKLFF. CDR3 sequence (DNA): TGCGCCAGCAGCCAAGGGGGGACTAATGAAAAACTGTTTTTT.